The 28 T cell receptor beta chains given below trace back to one sample, sequenced in a study of beta chain features in type 1 diabetes. Whole-study findings and limits: Type 1 diabetes patients had moderately but significantly shorter TCRB CDR3s in all four CD4+ subsets.

The antigens of these receptors remain unknown. Expressed TCRB transcripts were sequenced because the entire RNA isolate underwent reverse transcription. Method: immunoSEQ multiplex PCR; TCRdb's copy keeps in-frame clones and lacks some. The table has some 140,000 clones, approximately 10% seen once; the top ten hold 0.7% to 0.85%. Sequencing was carried out using central memory CD4+ T cells from blood. Source of these receptors: a man aged 25-40 years with type 1 diabetes.

The chain links TRBV4-3 to TRBJ2-7, with no clear D. The CDR3 is made up of 14 amino acids. Trimming took 0 bases from V and 1 from J, leaving 7 bases between them. Germline V gives CDR1 LGHNA, CDR2 YSLEER. CDR3 in amino acids: CASSQDARSYEQYF. The CDR3 coding sequence is TGCGCCAGCAGCCAAGATGCCAGGTCCTACGAGCAGTACTTC.

The V call is TRBV5-6, the J call TRBJ2-3; no definite D call. The CDR3 covers 15 residues. Germline CDR1 and CDR2: SGHDT and YYEEEE. Trimming shortened V by 0 bases and J by 5 bases, and 13 bases separated the two germline ends. CDR3 loop: CASSLGASARDTQYF. CDR3 in DNA: TGTGCCAGCAGCTTGGGAGCGTCCGCACGAGATACGCAGTATTTT.

The chain is built from TRBV11-2 and TRBJ2-2; D is unresolved. Germline loops: CDR1 SGHAT, CDR2 FQNNGV. This CDR3 is 16 amino acids long. V lost 8 bases to trimming and J lost 3 bases, with 19 bases between them. The CDR3 protein is CASPKLPQQHTGELFF. CDR3 DNA sequence: TGTGCCAGCCCGAAATTGCCCCAACAGCACACCGGGGAGCTGTTTTTT.

The chain combines TRBV7-2 with TRBJ2-3; possibly TRBD2 for D (6 bases). CDR1 and CDR2 (germline): SGHTA, FQGNSA. There are 15 residues in the CDR3. V was pared by 10 bases and J by 0 bases, with 17 bases between. CDR3 protein: CAIVLKRVSTDTQYF. In DNA, the CDR3 is TGTGCCATCGTACTAAAGCGGGTTAGCACAGATACGCAGTATTTT.

This clone was observed a few times. The V and J genes are TRBV7-9 and TRBJ2-2, with D possibly matching TRBD2 (7 bases). The ends were cut back, 5 bases at V and 6 bases at J, with 13 bases in the middle. The V gene's germline CDR1 is SEHNR and CDR2 FQNEAQ (reference sequence). The CDR3 contains 14 residues. CDR3 loop: CASSRMGGPGELFF. As DNA, the CDR3 is TGTGCCAGCAGCCGAATGGGGGGGCCCGGGGAGCTGTTTTTT.

This clone showed up just a few times. V usage is TRBV29-1 and J usage is TRBJ1-4, with TRBD1 matching over 7 bases. The CDR3 has 14 residues. The V gene's germline CDR1 is SQVTM and CDR2 ANQGSEA. The ends lost 6 bases at V and 7 bases at J; junction bases unmatched: 11. CDR3 loop: CSVRPGQLSEKLFF. The CDR3 region has the DNA TGCAGCGTGCGACCGGGACAGCTAAGTGAAAAACTGTTTTTT.

The gene calls are TRBV30 and TRBJ1-1, with 7 bases identical to TRBD1. The CDR3 spans 15 residues. V trimming: 4 bases; J trimming: 4 bases; junction bases outside the gene matches: 12. Per the germline V gene, CDR1 is GTSNPN and CDR2 is SVGIG (reference sequence). The CDR3 loop is CAWNPYAGGGTEAFF. CDR3 coding DNA: TGTGCCTGGAATCCATACGCAGGGGGTGGCACTGAAGCTTTCTTT.

There are a few counts of this clone. The chain couples TRBV7-3 to TRBJ2-1, with TRBD2 identical over 13 bases. V lost 4 bases, J lost 8 bases, and 5 bases stayed unmatched. Germline V gene data show CDR1 as SGHTA and CDR2 as FQGTGA. The CDR3 has 15 residues. The CDR3 coding sequence is TGTGCCAGCAGCTCACTAGCGGGGGGGGTCGATGAGCAGTTCTTC. It is translated as CASSSLAGGVDEQFF.

There are a few counts of this clone. This sequence joins TRBV12-5 and TRBJ2-1; a possible D gene is TRBD1 (6 bases). CDR1 is LGHNT, CDR2 FRNRAP, per germline. The CDR3 consists of 17 residues. Trimming removed 5 bases from V and 0 bases from J, with 17 bases in between. The CDR3 spells CASGPPTGRTSYNEQFF. The CDR3 DNA reads TGTGCTAGTGGTCCCCCGACAGGAAGGACCTCCTACAATGAGCAGTTCTTC. The complete variable domain, with remaining parts taken from reference TRBV12-5 and TRBJ2-1, reads DARVTQTPRHKVTEMGQEVTMRCQPILGHNTVFWYRQTMMQGLELLAYFRNRAPLDDSGMPKDRFSAEMPDATLATLKIQPSEPRDSAVYFCASGPPTGRTSYNEQFFGPGTRLTVL.

The CDR3 sequence: CASSFTAGGLIAFF. DNA of the CDR3: TGTGCCAGCAGCTTCACCGCCGGGGGGCTGATAGCTTTCTTT. The chain combines TRBV7-2 with TRBJ1-1; perhaps TRBD1 as D (6 bases). Trimming removed 3 bases at V and 10 bases at J, with 18 bases between. CDR3 length: 14 amino acids. Germline CDR1 and CDR2: SGHTA and FQGNSA.

The chain combines TRBV7-9 with TRBJ1-2; D call uncertain. CDR3 length: 12 residues. V lost 3 bases and J 3 bases, leaving 5 bases between the germline ends. Per germline, CDR1 SEHNR and CDR2 FQNEAQ (reference sequence). The CDR3 sequence is CASSFTDYGYTF. The CDR3 nucleotides are TGTGCCAGCAGCTTTACGGACTATGGCTACACCTTC.

This clone has a handful of counts. The gene calls are TRBV9 and TRBJ2-6; D possibly corresponds to TRBD2 (7 bases). Trimming left V 3 bases short and J 10 bases short, with 17 bases between. This CDR3 spans 15 amino acids. Germline values: CDR1 SGDLS, CDR2 YYNGEE. The CDR3 coding sequence is TGTGCCAGCAGCGCCCAACAGGGAGGGTTGAACGTCCTGACTTTC. It yields the protein CASSAQQGGLNVLTF.

Comments on this clone: The germline gene is not matched at one end of the junction; a read error may be the cause. The genes are TRBV29-1 and TRBJ2-1, with 9 bases lining up with TRBD1. The CDR3 length is 15 residues. The germline CDR1 and CDR2 sequences are SQVTM and ANQGSEA. The CDR3 here is CSVEGGQGAYNEQFF. In DNA, the CDR3 is TGCAGCGTAGAAGGGGGACAGGGCGCCTACAATGAGCAGTTCTTC.

There are many counts of this clone. A junction end diverges from the germline sequence, so it may reflect a read error. This chain uses TRBV11-2 with TRBJ1-4; no reliable D call. This CDR3 has 14 residues. The germline CDR1 and CDR2 sequences are SGHAT and FQNNGV. CDR3 DNA sequence: TGTGCCAGCAGCCCTAAGTTCTCTAAGGAAAAACTGTTTTTT. Encoded protein: CASSPKFSKEKLFF.

This clone was detected a few times. The V and J genes are TRBV7-8 and TRBJ1-2; D uncertain. The CDR3 totals 16 residues. Trimming shortened V by 1 base and J by 4 bases, and 16 bases separated the two germline ends. Germline CDR1 SGHVS, CDR2 FQNEAQ. CDR3 DNA sequence: TGTGCCAGCAGCTTAGGAGCGAAGACCGTTGGCTATGGCTACACCTTC. This codes for CASSLGAKTVGYGYTF.

This clone was found a few times. This chain connects TRBV7-3 to TRBJ2-1, with 13 bases aligning to TRBD2. The germline gives CDR1 SGHTA, CDR2 FQGTGA. After removal of 5 bases from V and 7 bases from J, the junction contained 5 bases not matched to a gene. The CDR3 loop spans 15 amino acids. For the CDR3, the DNA is TGTGCCAGCAGCCCAACTAGCGGGGGGGCGAATGAGCAGTTCTTC. Translated: CASSPTSGGANEQFF.

This clone appeared a few times. The CDR3 DNA follows: TGTGCCAGCTCACTGGGACAGGGTTACGAGCAGTACTTC. It codes for CASSLGQGYEQYF. The gene calls are TRBV18 and TRBJ2-7, with 9 nucleotides matching TRBD1. Germline-derived CDR1 and CDR2 are KGHSH and LQKENI. With 4 bases clipped from V and 4 bases from J, the junction kept 2 bases outside the gene matches. CDR3 length equals 13 residues.

This rearrangement joins TRBV7-9 to TRBJ2-1; tentative D call: TRBD1 (5 bases). Trimming shortened V by 5 bases and J by 0 bases, and 11 bases separated the two germline ends. The length of the CDR3 is 15 residues. CDR1 is SEHNR and CDR2 is FQNEAQ in the germline V gene (reference sequence). This CDR3 reads CASSINRFSYNEQFF. CDR3 DNA sequence: TGTGCCAGCAGCATAAACAGGTTCTCCTACAATGAGCAGTTCTTC.

The chain joins TRBV4-2 to TRBJ1-6; weak D call: TRBD1 (5 bases). This CDR3 region has 14 residues. Germline V lookup: CDR1 LGHNA, CDR2 YNFKEQ. V was shortened by 4 bases and J by 7 bases, with 11 bases between the two germline ends. The CDR3 protein is CASSREQVNSPLHF. Here the CDR3 DNA reads TGTGCCAGCAGCCGGGAACAGGTGAATTCACCCCTCCACTTT.

This clone has only a few counts. The chain carries TRBV6-6 and TRBJ1-4, with unresolved D. Trimming cost V 4 bases and J 10 bases, with 13 bases left between them. Germline CDR1 and CDR2: MNHNY and SVGAGI (reference sequence). The CDR3 totals 13 residues. The CDR3 DNA reads TGTGCCAGCAGTTCCTCATCGGTCCTAAAACTGTTTTTT. Residues: CASSSSSVLKLFF.

This clone occurred a few times. The rearrangement joins TRBV30 to TRBJ2-7, with D tentatively TRBD1 (5 bases). Trimming stripped 1 base from V and 4 bases from J, with 8 bases between. Per germline, CDR1 GTSNPN and CDR2 SVGIG (reference sequence). This CDR3 is built from 12 residues. CDR3 in amino acids: CAWSEAGYEQYF. The CDR3, as DNA: TGTGCCTGGAGTGAAGCAGGGTACGAGCAGTACTTC.

This chain joins TRBV6-5 and TRBJ2-3; 8 nucleotides align to TRBD1. There are 14 residues in the CDR3. Per the germline V gene, CDR1 is MNHEY and CDR2 is SVGAGI. With 6 bases clipped from V and 4 bases from J, the junction kept 6 bases outside the gene matches. The CDR3 here is CASRRTGRADTQYF. The CDR3 DNA is TGTGCCAGCAGACGGACAGGGAGAGCAGATACGCAGTATTTT.

V gene TRBV2 combines with J gene TRBJ2-1, with 7 bases lining up with TRBD1. This CDR3 has 16 residues. The trim removed 6 bases at V and 0 bases at J, leaving 8 bases unmatched. From germline, CDR1 is SNHLY and CDR2 FYNNEI. For the CDR3, the DNA is TGTGCCAGCAGCACCCGACAGGGCAGCTCCTACAATGAGCAGTTCTTC. Translated, it gives CASSTRQGSSYNEQFF.

This clone was observed a handful of times. This chain uses TRBV21-1 with TRBJ2-4; the table's D call, TRBD1, has no DNA check behind it. TRBV21-1 is a listed pseudogene. This CDR3 has 16 residues. The CDR3 nucleotides are TGTGCCAGCAGCAAAGGGTGGGGGCCAGCCAAAAACATTCAGTACTTC. Residues: CASSKGWGPAKNIQYF.

This clone was recorded once. Other DNA sequences in the same sample also yield this CDR3. This rearrangement joins TRBV30 to TRBJ1-1; possibly TRBD1 for D (6 bases). CDR1 is GTSNPN and CDR2 is SVGIG in the germline V gene (reference sequence). Trimming stripped 0 bases from V and 0 bases from J, with 8 bases between. The CDR3 runs 14 residues. The CDR3 DNA reads as TGTGCCTGGAGTGTCTCAGGGGTGAACACTGAAGCTTTCTTT. It translates to CAWSVSGVNTEAFF.

The chain uses TRBV29-1 and TRBJ1-5; D might be TRBD1 (6 bases). From germline, CDR1 is SQVTM and CDR2 ANQGSEA. The V and J ends lost 6 bases and 3 bases respectively, with 12 bases between them. This CDR3 region has 13 residues. CDR3 bases: TGCAGCGTAGCGGGACACGACAATCAGCCCCAGCATTTT. It is translated as CSVAGHDNQPQHF.

This clone was counted between two and nine times. This chain joins TRBV4-2 and TRBJ2-3, with D perhaps TRBD2 (5 bases). The CDR3 runs 18 residues. Trimming took 0 bases from V and 0 from J, leaving 16 bases between them. CDR1 and CDR2 from the germline V gene are LGHNA and YNFKEQ. The CDR3, as DNA: TGTGCCAGCAGCCAAGAGCCCAGCGGAGGAACTAGCACAGATACGCAGTATTTT. It encodes CASSQEPSGGTSTDTQYF.

This clone has a handful of counts. The chain uses TRBV7-9 and TRBJ2-7; 12 bases are shared with TRBD2. The V segment lost 4 bases and the J segment 0 bases; nucleotides outside the gene matches: 1. The germline gives CDR1 SEHNR, CDR2 FQNEAQ (reference sequence). This CDR3 has 15 residues. CDR3 loop: CASSWGLAGSYEQYF. CDR3 coding DNA: TGTGCCAGCAGCTGGGGACTAGCGGGCTCCTACGAGCAGTACTTC.